Presented here are 31 T cell receptor beta chains from one specimen sequenced in a study of PD-1 blockade in classical Hodgkin lymphoma. Each patient experienced a relapse that followed autologous stem cell transplantation, and brentuximab vedotin exposure varied. TCRdb keeps only in-frame clones here, not all; method: immunoSEQ multiplex PCR. This sample carries about 10,000 clones, about three quarters of them seen once, and the ten largest clones take approximately 25%. The sequencing here drew on peripheral blood mononuclear cells (PBMCs), taken at baseline. The receptors come from a human donor with classical Hodgkin lymphoma.

The CDR3 protein is CASSAPRQGGHEQYF. CDR3 in DNA: TGTGCCAGTAGTGCTCCTCGACAAGGCGGACACGAGCAGTACTTC. The chain recombines TRBV19 with TRBJ2-7; D gene uncertain. Per the germline V gene, CDR1 is LNHDA and CDR2 is SQIVND (reference sequence). Trimming left V 5 bases short and J 5 bases short, with 19 bases between. The CDR3 covers 15 residues.

Relative to its sample, this clone is medium-sized. V gene TRBV19 combines with J gene TRBJ1-1; D uncertain. From germline, CDR1 is LNHDA and CDR2 SQIVND (reference sequence). This CDR3 is 16 amino acids long. V was pared by 3 bases and J by 0 bases, with 14 bases between. CDR3 region: CASSIDINQMNTEAFF. CDR3 sequence (DNA): TGTGCCAGTAGTATTGACATAAACCAAATGAACACTGAAGCTTTCTTT.

The chain joins TRBV10-1 to TRBJ2-3; possible D gene TRBD1, 5 bases. The CDR3 is 17 residues long. The germline gives CDR1 WNHNN, CDR2 SYGVQD (reference sequence). V shed 2 bases and J shed 5 bases, with 20 bases lying between them. The chain's CDR3 is CASSEPGFGQFGDTQYF. DNA for the CDR3: TGCGCCAGCAGTGAGCCAGGGTTCGGTCAATTTGGAGATACGCAGTATTTT.

This clone was observed a single time. The rearrangement joins TRBV15 to TRBJ2-1; tentative D call: TRBD2 (6 bases). This CDR3 comprises 13 residues. The germline V gene has CDR1 LNHNV and CDR2 YYDKDF (reference sequence). V lost 3 bases to trimming and J lost 12 bases, with 15 bases between them. The CDR3 here is CATSREVPEGQFF. The CDR3 coding sequence is TGTGCCACCAGCAGGGAGGTTCCGGAGGGGCAGTTCTTC.

In this sample, this clone turned up once. V is TRBV5-1 and J is TRBJ2-1; D remains ambiguous. CDR1 and CDR2 from the germline V gene are SGHRS and YFSETQ. The CDR3 is made up of 15 amino acids. V lost 0 bases, J lost 3 bases, and 10 bases lay in between. This chain's CDR3 is CASSLADAVYNEQFF. In DNA, the CDR3 is TGCGCCAGCAGCTTGGCCGATGCGGTCTACAATGAGCAGTTCTTC.

The chain couples TRBV20-1 to TRBJ2-1; TRBD2 agrees at 7 bases. Germline CDR1 and CDR2: DFQATT and SNEGSKA (reference sequence). After removal of 3 bases from V and 15 bases from J, the junction contained 8 bases not matched to a gene. The CDR3 runs to 11 residues. CDR3 protein: CSARISAGLFF. The CDR3 DNA reads TGCAGTGCTAGGATTTCAGCGGGATTGTTCTTC.

The rearrangement joins TRBV10-3 to TRBJ2-7; 8 positions match TRBD1. The CDR3 is 14 amino acids. V lost 6 bases to trimming and J lost 4 bases; unmatched junction nucleotides: 8. Germline V gives CDR1 ENHRY, CDR2 SYGVKD. The chain's CDR3 is CAISKTGEGYEQYF. The CDR3 bases are TGTGCCATCAGCAAGACAGGGGAAGGGTACGAGCAGTACTTC.

V is TRBV27 and J is TRBJ2-7, with a tentative D call TRBD1 (6 bases). Germline V CDR1 and CDR2: MNHEY, SMNVEV (reference sequence). The CDR3 totals 18 residues. V shed 5 bases and J shed 0 bases, with 23 bases lying between them. The DNA for the CDR3 is TGTGCCAGCAGTCCAATACGACCAGGGGACCTAAGCTCCTACGAGCAGTACTTC. Amino acid sequence: CASSPIRPGDLSSYEQYF.

Points on this clone: The junction and the germline gene differ at one end; a read error may be behind it. The chain carries TRBV7-9 and TRBJ2-5; possibly TRBD2 for D (6 bases). The CDR3 extends over 14 amino acids. CDR1 SEHNR and CDR2 FQNEAQ come from the germline V gene (reference sequence). The CDR3 region is CASRLGGIQETQYF. The DNA of the CDR3 is TGTGCCAGCAGATTAGGAGGGATCCAAGAGACCCAGTACTTC. The full variable domain, with the rest looked up from reference TRBV7-9 and TRBJ2-5, is DTGVSQNPRHKITKRGQNVTFRCDPISEHNRLYWYRQTLGQGPEFLTYFQNEAQLEKSRLLSDRFSAERPKGSFSTLEIQRTEQGDSAMYLCASRLGGIQETQYFGPGTRLLVL.

This sequence joins TRBV19 and TRBJ2-7, with no clear D. Germline V CDR1 and CDR2: LNHDA, SQIVND (reference sequence). This CDR3 comprises 14 residues. Trimming cost V 1 base and J 1 base, with 8 bases left between them. The CDR3 spells CASSIGPFSYEQYF. The CDR3 nucleotides read TGTGCCAGTAGTATAGGTCCGTTTTCCTACGAGCAGTACTTC.

V usage is TRBV19 and J usage is TRBJ2-7, with 11 bases that match TRBD1. This CDR3 region has 13 residues. Germline V lookup: CDR1 LNHDA, CDR2 SQIVND (reference sequence). J lost 6 bases, V lost 10 bases, and 8 bases had no gene match. The CDR3 DNA is TGTGCCACCGGGGACAGGGGGGATCGCGAGCAGTACTTC. Protein: CATGDRGDREQYF.

The chain recombines TRBV28 with TRBJ2-7; the D gene is possibly TRBD2 (5 bases). V was trimmed by 7 bases and J by 0 bases, leaving 19 bases between them. Germline V lookup: CDR1 MDHEN, CDR2 SYDVKM. There are 16 residues in the CDR3. CDR3 DNA: TGTGCCAGCACCCTAGGGCGCGGACTTACCTCCTACGAGCAGTACTTC. It yields the protein CASTLGRGLTSYEQYF.

DNA for the CDR3: TGTGCCAGCTCACCGGGACAGGGGGCGTTGTATACGCAGTATTTT. It translates to CASSPGQGALYTQYF. This chain joins TRBV18 and TRBJ2-3, with 12 bases aligning to TRBD1. After removal of 3 bases from V and 7 bases from J, the junction contained 5 bases not matched to a gene. Germline V gives CDR1 KGHSH, CDR2 LQKENI. The CDR3 sequence is 15 residues long.

This chain connects TRBV19 to TRBJ1-2, with 12 bases fitting TRBD1. V lost 5 bases to trimming and J lost 2 bases; unmatched junction nucleotides: 9. This CDR3 spans 17 amino acids. The germline CDR1 and CDR2 sequences are LNHDA and SQIVND (reference sequence). The CDR3 DNA reads TGTGCCAGTAGTCCCACGGGACAGGGGGCATCAAACTATGGCTACACCTTC. It codes for CASSPTGQGASNYGYTF.

V and J are TRBV19 and TRBJ1-5; unclear D gene. V dropped 3 bases and J dropped 0 bases, with 9 bases sitting between them. CDR1 is LNHDA and CDR2 is SQIVND in the germline V gene (reference sequence). The CDR3 sequence is 15 residues long. The CDR3 DNA sequence: TGTGCCAGTAGTATGGGGTTGGCTAGCAATCAGCCCCAGCATTTT. Its protein is CASSMGLASNQPQHF.

This sequence joins TRBV7-9 and TRBJ2-7, with D possibly matching TRBD1 (6 bases). The CDR3 sequence is 15 residues long. Germline V gene data show CDR1 as SEHNR and CDR2 as FQNEAQ (reference sequence). The germline V and J ends were trimmed by 1 base and 5 bases, with 15 bases remaining between them. CDR3 bases: TGTGCCAGCAGCTTAGTAGGCACCAGGGGTAACGAGCAGTACTTC. Translated, it gives CASSLVGTRGNEQYF.

This sequence joins TRBV11-3 and TRBJ2-1; 9 nucleotides agree with TRBD2. CDR3 size: 15 residues. CDR1 is SGHNT and CDR2 is YENEEA in the germline V gene. V shed 1 base, J shed 9 bases, and the junction held 7 bases outside the gene matches. CDR3 region: CASSLVASGTGEQFF. The CDR3, as DNA: TGTGCCAGCAGCTTAGTGGCTAGCGGGACCGGTGAGCAGTTCTTC.

This clone was seen once. V usage is TRBV18 and J usage is TRBJ2-2; no reliable D call. Trimming removed 1 base at V and 1 base at J, with 1 base between. This CDR3 is built from 13 residues. CDR1 is KGHSH and CDR2 is LQKENI in the germline V gene. CDR3 DNA sequence: TGTGCCAGCTCACCACAGAACACCGGGGAGCTGTTTTTT. Translation: CASSPQNTGELFF.

The chain employs TRBV7-8 and TRBJ2-5, with 9 bases matching TRBD2. With the DNA end fitting TRBJ2-7 better, the J assignment may be wrong. This CDR3 contains 16 residues. The germline CDR1 and CDR2 sequences are SGHVS and FQNEAQ. CDR3 protein: CASSFSPGLAPYEQYF. CDR3 in DNA: TGTGCCAGCAGCTTCTCCCCGGGACTAGCCCCCTACGAGCAGTACTTC.

The rearrangement links TRBV30 to TRBJ2-4, with D perhaps being TRBD1 or TRBD2 (5 bases each). The germline V gene has CDR1 GTSNPN and CDR2 SVGIG (reference sequence). CDR3 length: 13 amino acids. Between the trimmed V and J ends, which lost 7 bases and 9 bases, there was a span of 19 bases. DNA for the CDR3: TGTGCCTTGGAGAGGGTGGGACGGGGCATTCAGTACTTC. Translated: CALERVGRGIQYF.

This clone was recorded a few times. The rearrangement links TRBV18 to TRBJ2-5; no clear D. CDR1 and CDR2 from the germline V gene are KGHSH and LQKENI. Trimming left V 0 bases short and J 2 bases short, with 7 bases between. CDR3 length equals 14 residues. CDR3 bases: TGTGCCAGCTCACCACCCGCCGGACAAGAGACCCAGTACTTC. Protein sequence: CASSPPAGQETQYF.

The rearrangement joins TRBV30 to TRBJ2-2; D is uncertain. The germline V gene has CDR1 GTSNPN and CDR2 SVGIG (reference sequence). CDR3 size: 14 residues. Trimming removed 6 bases at V and 0 bases at J, with 11 bases between. The CDR3 coding sequence is TGTGCCTGCCCAATAGCTTCGAACACCGGGGAGCTGTTTTTT. Encoded protein: CACPIASNTGELFF.

CDR3: CASSKGLADDNEQFF. In nucleotides, the CDR3 is TGTGCCAGCTCTAAGGGACTAGCCGATGACAATGAGCAGTTCTTC. This sequence joins TRBV7-9 and TRBJ2-1; 9 nucleotides line up with TRBD2. This CDR3 has 15 amino acids. J lost 5 bases, V lost 8 bases, and 10 bases had no gene match. Germline V CDR1 and CDR2: SEHNR, FQNEAQ (reference sequence).

The chain combines TRBV4-2 with TRBJ2-1, with 9 bases that match TRBD2. V lost 0 bases and J lost 6; bases outside the gene matches: 6. This CDR3 spans 16 amino acids. CDR1 LGHNA and CDR2 YNFKEQ come from the germline V gene. CDR3 nucleotides: TGTGCCAGCAGCCAAGATCTTGCGGGAGGGCGCAATGAGCAGTTCTTC. Residues: CASSQDLAGGRNEQFF.

The chain uses TRBV5-5 and TRBJ2-2; 9 bases match TRBD2. This CDR3 region has 18 residues. Trimming cost V 0 bases and J 5 bases; bases outside gene matches: 11. From germline, CDR1 is SGHKS and CDR2 YYEKEE (reference sequence). CDR3 amino acids: CASSLVSLAGGRTGELFF. CDR3 in DNA: TGTGCCAGCAGCTTGGTTAGTCTGGCGGGAGGGCGGACCGGGGAGCTGTTTTTT.

The V gene is TRBV7-8, the J gene TRBJ2-1, with 8 bases matching TRBD2. CDR1 SGHVS and CDR2 FQNEAQ come from the germline V gene. The CDR3 consists of 16 residues. With V trimmed by 1 base and J by 6 bases, 8 bases remained unmatched. Here the CDR3 DNA reads TGTGCCAGCAGCTTAGGGTCGGGAGGGCCCGGCAATGAGCAGTTCTTC. It codes for CASSLGSGGPGNEQFF.

The chain couples TRBV5-1 to TRBJ1-5; 7 bases align to TRBD1. Germline CDR1 and CDR2: SGHRS and YFSETQ. V was pared by 4 bases and J by 6 bases, with 10 bases of the junction left unmatched. The CDR3 sequence is 15 residues long. The CDR3 reads CASSLTGEYGQPQHF. As DNA, the CDR3 is TGCGCCAGCAGCCTAACAGGGGAGTACGGTCAGCCCCAGCATTTT.

The count of this clone is one. The chain recombines TRBV12-5 with TRBJ2-7; D gene unclear. Germline lookup yields CDR1 LGHNT and CDR2 FRNRAP. Trimming pared 0 bases from V and 2 bases from J, leaving 5 bases between. The CDR3 has 13 residues. The CDR3 DNA follows: TGTGCTAGTGGTTTGGTACCAACCTACGAGCAGTACTTC. Translation gives CASGLVPTYEQYF.

The rearrangement uses TRBV5-6 and TRBJ1-1; no definite D call. Trimming shortened V by 4 bases and J by 1 base, and 8 bases separated the two germline ends. CDR1 is SGHDT and CDR2 is YYEEEE in the germline V gene. This CDR3 comprises 13 residues. The CDR3 bases are TGTGCCAGCAGCGCGACCCCGAACACTGAAGCTTTCTTT. Residues: CASSATPNTEAFF.

This sequence joins TRBV7-9 and TRBJ2-2; 11 bases line up with TRBD2. This CDR3 region has 15 residues. Trimming at V came to 5 bases and at J to 5 bases, leaving 4 bases not matched to a gene. CDR1 SEHNR and CDR2 FQNEAQ come from the germline V gene (reference sequence). The CDR3 nucleotides are TGTGCCAGCAGCCGACTAGCGGGACAGACCGGGGAGCTGTTTTTT. Residues: CASSRLAGQTGELFF.

The gene calls are TRBV29-1 and TRBJ2-1; TRBD2 might be the D (6 bases). V lost 3 bases and J lost 9, with 24 bases in between. Germline V lookup: CDR1 SQVTM, CDR2 ANQGSEA. The CDR3 is 16 amino acids. The CDR3 DNA is TGCAGCGTTGATCTAGTGGGAGGTGGGGATTTTGGTGAGCAGTTCTTC. Its protein is CSVDLVGGGDFGEQFF.